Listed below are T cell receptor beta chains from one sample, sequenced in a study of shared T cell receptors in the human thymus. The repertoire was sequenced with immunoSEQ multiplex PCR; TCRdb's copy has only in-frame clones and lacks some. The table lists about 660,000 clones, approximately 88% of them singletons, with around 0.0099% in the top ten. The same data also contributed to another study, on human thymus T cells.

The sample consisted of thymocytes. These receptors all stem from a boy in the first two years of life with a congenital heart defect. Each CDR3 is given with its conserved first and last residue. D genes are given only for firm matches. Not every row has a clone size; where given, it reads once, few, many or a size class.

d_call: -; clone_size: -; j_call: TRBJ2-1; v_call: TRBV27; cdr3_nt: TGTGCCAGCAGTTCGGTAGACTACCCGAGCGATGAGCAGTTCTTC; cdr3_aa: CASSSVDYPSDEQFF
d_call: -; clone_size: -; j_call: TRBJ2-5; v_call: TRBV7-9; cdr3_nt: TGTGCCAGCAGCCAACGTTCCAGGCAAGCGGAAGAGACCCAGTACTTC; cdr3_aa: CASSQRSRQAEETQYF
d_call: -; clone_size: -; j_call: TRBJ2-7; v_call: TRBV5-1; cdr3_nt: TGCGCCAGCAGCTTCGGAGCGGGCCTCTCCTACGAGCAGTACTTC; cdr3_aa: CASSFGAGLSYEQYF
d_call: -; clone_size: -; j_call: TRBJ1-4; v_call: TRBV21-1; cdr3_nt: TGTGCCAGCATGCACTCTAATGAAAAACTGTTTTTT; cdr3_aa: CASMHSNEKLFF
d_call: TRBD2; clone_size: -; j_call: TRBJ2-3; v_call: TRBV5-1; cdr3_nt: TGCGCCAGCAGCTTGGGACTAGCGGGAGAACGGGATACGCAGTATTTT; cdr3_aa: CASSLGLAGERDTQYF
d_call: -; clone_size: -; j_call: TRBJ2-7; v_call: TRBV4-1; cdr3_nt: TGCGCCAGCAGCCAGGAAACAGGCTACGAGCAGTACTTC; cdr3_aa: CASSQETGYEQYF
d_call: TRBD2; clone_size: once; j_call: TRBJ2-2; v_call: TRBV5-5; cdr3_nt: TGTGCCAGCACGCGGGAGGGGCTGCCCGGGGAGCTGTTTTTT; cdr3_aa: CASTREGLPGELFF
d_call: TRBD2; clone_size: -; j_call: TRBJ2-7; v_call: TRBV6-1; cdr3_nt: TGTGCCAGCAGTGAAAGGAAATGGGGACTAGCGGGGCACGAGCAGTACTTC; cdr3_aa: CASSERKWGLAGHEQYF
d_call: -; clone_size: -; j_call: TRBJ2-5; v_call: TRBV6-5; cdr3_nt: TGTGCCAGCGCGGGGCCAAGAGGAGAGACCCAGTACTTC; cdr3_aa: CASAGPRGETQYF
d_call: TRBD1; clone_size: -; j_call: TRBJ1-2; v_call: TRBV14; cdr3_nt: TGTGCCAGCAGCTCCGACAGGGTTGATAACTATGGCTACACCTTC; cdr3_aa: CASSSDRVDNYGYTF
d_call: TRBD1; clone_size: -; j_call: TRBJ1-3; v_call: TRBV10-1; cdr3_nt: TGCGCCAGCAGTACTGGGACAGCTGGAAACACCATATATTTT; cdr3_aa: CASSTGTAGNTIYF
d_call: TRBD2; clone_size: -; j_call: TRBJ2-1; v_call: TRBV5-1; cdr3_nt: TGCGCCAGCAGCTTGGCCCCTCCGACTAGCGGGAGAGAACAAAAGGCTCATGAGCAGTTCTTC; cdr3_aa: CASSLAPPTSGREQKAHEQFF
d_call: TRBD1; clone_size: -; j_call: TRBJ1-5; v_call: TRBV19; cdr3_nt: TGTGCCAGTAGTATAGACCCGGGAGGGACAGGGGGCCCCCAGCCCCAGCATTTT; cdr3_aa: CASSIDPGGTGGPQPQHF
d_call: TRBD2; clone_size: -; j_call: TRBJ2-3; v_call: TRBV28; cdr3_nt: TGTGCCAGCAGGGAGGGAGGTAGCGGGCCTAACACAGATACGCAGTATTTT; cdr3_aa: CASREGGSGPNTDTQYF
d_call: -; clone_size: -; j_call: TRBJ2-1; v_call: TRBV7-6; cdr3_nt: TGTGCCAGCAGCTTAGCCAATCAGGGACTCTACAATGAGCAGTTCTTC; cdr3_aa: CASSLANQGLYNEQFF
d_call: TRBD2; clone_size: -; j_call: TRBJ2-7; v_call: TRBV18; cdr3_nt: TGTGCCAGCTCACCACCGTTACTAGCGCCTCCACACTACGAGCAGTACTTC; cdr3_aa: CASSPPLLAPPHYEQYF
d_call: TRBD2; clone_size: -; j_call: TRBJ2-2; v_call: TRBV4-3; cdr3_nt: TGCGCCAGCAGCCAAGAAGCACTAGCGGTAAACACCGGGGAGCTGTTTTTT; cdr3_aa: CASSQEALAVNTGELFF
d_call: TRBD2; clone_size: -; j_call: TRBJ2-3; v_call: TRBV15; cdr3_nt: TGTGCCACCAGCCATAAGGCCCCGGGACTAGCGGGGGGCTTGAGCACAGATACGCAGTATTTT; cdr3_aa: CATSHKAPGLAGGLSTDTQYF
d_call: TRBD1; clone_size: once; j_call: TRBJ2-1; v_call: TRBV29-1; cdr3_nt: TGCAGCGTGGGACAGGCCAATGAGCAGTTCTTC; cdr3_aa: CSVGQANEQFF
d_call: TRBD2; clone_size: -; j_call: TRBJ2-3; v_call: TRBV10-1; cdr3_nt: TGCGCCAGCAGTGAAACTAGCGGGGCCTGCACAGATACGCAGTATTTT; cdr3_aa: CASSETSGACTDTQYF
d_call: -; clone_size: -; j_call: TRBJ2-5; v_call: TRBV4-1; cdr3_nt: TGCGCCAGCAGCCAAGATTCGGGGGTTGTGTCACCCACATCCTACCAAGAGACCCAGTACTTC; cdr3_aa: CASSQDSGVVSPTSYQETQYF
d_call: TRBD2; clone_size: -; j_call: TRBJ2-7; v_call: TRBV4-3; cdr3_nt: TGCGCCAGCAGCCTAGCCCGGGGGCGGGAGGGAATCTACGAGCAGTACTTC; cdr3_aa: CASSLARGREGIYEQYF
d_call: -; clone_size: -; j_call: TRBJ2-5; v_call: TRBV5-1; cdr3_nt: TGCGCCAGCAGCAACGAACTCCACCGGGAGACCCAGTACTTC; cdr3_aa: CASSNELHRETQYF
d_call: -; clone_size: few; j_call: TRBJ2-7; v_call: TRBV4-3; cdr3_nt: TGCGCCAGCAGCGTAGTTGGCGGCCCCTCTCACGAGCAGTACTTC; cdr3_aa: CASSVVGGPSHEQYF
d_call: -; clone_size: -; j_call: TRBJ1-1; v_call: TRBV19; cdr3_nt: TGTGCCAGTAGTAGAAGTAGAGAGGGGGTGGTGAACACTGAAGCTTTCTTT; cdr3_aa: CASSRSREGVVNTEAFF
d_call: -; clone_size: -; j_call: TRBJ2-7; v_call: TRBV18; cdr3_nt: TGTGCCAGCTCACCACACAGTTGTCCCTACGAGCAGTACTTC; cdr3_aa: CASSPHSCPYEQYF
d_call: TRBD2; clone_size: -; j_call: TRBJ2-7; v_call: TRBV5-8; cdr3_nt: TGTGCCAGCAGCTTGGGACTAGCGGAGAGCTACGAGCAGTACTTC; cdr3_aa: CASSLGLAESYEQYF
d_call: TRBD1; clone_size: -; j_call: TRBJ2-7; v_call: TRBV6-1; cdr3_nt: TGTGCCAGCAGTCACGACAGGGTAGGCTCCTACGAGCAGTACTTC; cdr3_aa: CASSHDRVGSYEQYF
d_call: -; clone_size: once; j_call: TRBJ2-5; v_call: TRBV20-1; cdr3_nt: TGCAGTGCTAGTATCGAAGAGACCCAGTACTTC; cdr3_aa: CSASIEETQYF
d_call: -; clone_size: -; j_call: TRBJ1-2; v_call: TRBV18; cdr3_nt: TGTGCCAGCTCACCAAGAGGCCCGGGGGGCTACACCTTC; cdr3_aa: CASSPRGPGGYTF
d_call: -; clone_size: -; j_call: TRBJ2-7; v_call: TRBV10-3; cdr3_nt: TGTGCCATCCTAAGACAAACCGGCAACGAGCAGTACTTC; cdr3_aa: CAILRQTGNEQYF
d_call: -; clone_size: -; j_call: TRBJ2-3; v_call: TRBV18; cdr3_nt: TGTGCCAGCTCACCAAACCTACTGCACACAGATACGCAGTATTTT; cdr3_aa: CASSPNLLHTDTQYF
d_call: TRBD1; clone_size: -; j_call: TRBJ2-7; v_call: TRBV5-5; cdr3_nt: TGTGCCAGCAGCTTGGGACGGGACAGGGCCTACGAGCAGTACTTC; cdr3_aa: CASSLGRDRAYEQYF
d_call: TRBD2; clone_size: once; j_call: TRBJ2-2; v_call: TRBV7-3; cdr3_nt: TGTGCCAGCAGCCCGACACTAACGCCTAGCGGGACCACCGGGGAGCTGTTTTTT; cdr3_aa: CASSPTLTPSGTTGELFF
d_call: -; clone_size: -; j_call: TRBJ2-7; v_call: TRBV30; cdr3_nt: TGTGCCTGGAGTTTACGGAAGGCGGTCAGGGGCTGGGGCTACGAGCAGTACTTC; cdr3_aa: CAWSLRKAVRGWGYEQYF
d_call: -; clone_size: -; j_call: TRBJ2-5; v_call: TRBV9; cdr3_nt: TGTGCCAGCAGCGTAGTGGCTAGCGAAGAGACCCAGTACTTC; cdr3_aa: CASSVVASEETQYF
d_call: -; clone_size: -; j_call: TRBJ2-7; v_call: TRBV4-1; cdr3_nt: TGCGCCAGCAGCCAAGATCTGGCAGGGTACACATTGCCCTACGAGCAGTACTTC; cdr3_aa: CASSQDLAGYTLPYEQYF
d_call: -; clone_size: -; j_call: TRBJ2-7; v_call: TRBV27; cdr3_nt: TGTGCCAGCAGTCCCCCCGCCTACGAGCAGTACTTC; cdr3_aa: CASSPPAYEQYF
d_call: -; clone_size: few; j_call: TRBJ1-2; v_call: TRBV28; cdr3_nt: TGTGCCAGCAGTGGGGCTTATGGCTACACCTTC; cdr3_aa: CASSGAYGYTF
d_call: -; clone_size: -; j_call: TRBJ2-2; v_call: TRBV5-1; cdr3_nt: TGCGCCAGCAGGAACGGGTCCGGGGAGCTGTTTTTT; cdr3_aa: CASRNGSGELFF
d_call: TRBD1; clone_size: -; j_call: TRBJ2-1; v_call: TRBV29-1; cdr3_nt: TGCAGCGTTGTTGGACAGGGGGCGGGGGAGCAGTTCTTC; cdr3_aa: CSVVGQGAGEQFF
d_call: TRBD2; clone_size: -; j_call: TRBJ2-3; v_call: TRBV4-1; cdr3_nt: TGCGCCAGCAGCCAAGTAGTTCCCGGGACTAGCGGGAGGGGGTACACAGATACGCAGTATTTT; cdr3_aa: CASSQVVPGTSGRGYTDTQYF
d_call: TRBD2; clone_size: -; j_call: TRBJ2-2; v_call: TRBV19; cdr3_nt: TGTGCCAGTAGTATAGGCGGGAGGGCCGACGGGGAGCTGTTTTTT; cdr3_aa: CASSIGGRADGELFF
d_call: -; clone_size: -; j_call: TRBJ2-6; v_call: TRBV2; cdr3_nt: TGTGCCAGCGAGGAGGTACTACGAGGGGCCAACGTCCTGACTTTC; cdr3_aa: CASEEVLRGANVLTF
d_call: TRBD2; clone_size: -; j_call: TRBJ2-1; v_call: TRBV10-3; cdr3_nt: TGTGCCATCAGTGAGATCCATAGCGGGAGAAGGTACAATGAGCAGTTCTTC; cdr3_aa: CAISEIHSGRRYNEQFF
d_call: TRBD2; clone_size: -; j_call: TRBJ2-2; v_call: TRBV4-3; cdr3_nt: TGCGCCAGCAGCCAAGATCATGGGGGGGCGAACACCGGGGAGCTGTTTTTT; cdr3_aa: CASSQDHGGANTGELFF
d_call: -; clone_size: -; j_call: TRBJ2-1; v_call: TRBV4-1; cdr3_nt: TGCGCCAGCAGCCAAGTTCTTGGGGAGAGTTTTTCCTACAATGAGCAGTTCTTC; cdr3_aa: CASSQVLGESFSYNEQFF
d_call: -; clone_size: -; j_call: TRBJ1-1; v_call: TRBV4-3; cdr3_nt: TGCGCCAGCAGCCAAGATTTGGGGGCGGTGAACACTGAAGCTTTCTTT; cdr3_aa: CASSQDLGAVNTEAFF
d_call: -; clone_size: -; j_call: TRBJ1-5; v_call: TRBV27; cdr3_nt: TGTGCCAGCAGTCACAGTACCGGCAATCAGCCCCAGCATTTT; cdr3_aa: CASSHSTGNQPQHF